The rows below give T cell receptor beta chains drawn from one sample of a study of blood T cell repertoires in COVID-19. Method: immunoSEQ multiplex PCR; TCRdb's copy keeps in-frame clones and lacks some. The sample has about 180,000 clones, 84% seen once. Sequencing input: PBMCs or T cells enriched from blood (not recorded which). These receptors all come from a man aged 45-60 years who had recovered from COVID-19. Both conserved end residues are part of each CDR3. Clone size is given for some rows only: seen once, a few or many times, or a class if the clone is expanded.

v_gene: TRBV9
abundance: -
CDR3aa: CASSPRGNTGELFF

v_gene: TRBV10-3
abundance: few
CDR3aa: CAISASGPGQGLLGALHF

v_gene: TRBV28
abundance: -
CDR3aa: CASSSPGEAYNEQFF

v_gene: TRBV20-1
abundance: -
CDR3aa: CSASRGVDEQYF

v_gene: TRBV6-5
abundance: -
CDR3aa: CASRIGSGNQPQHF

v_gene: TRBV18
abundance: -
CDR3aa: CASSPDSTGELFF

v_gene: TRBV5-1
abundance: -
CDR3aa: CASSSAQGTNEKLFF

v_gene: TRBV11-3
abundance: once
CDR3aa: CASSHNRDYEAFF

v_gene: TRBV5-6
abundance: -
CDR3aa: CASSGGTGPSNQPQHF

v_gene: TRBV5-1
abundance: -
CDR3aa: CASSLYWGGAGDTQYF

v_gene: TRBV5-1
abundance: -
CDR3aa: CASGSAAGKTEAFF

v_gene: TRBV18
abundance: -
CDR3aa: CASSIDRDETQYF

v_gene: TRBV5-1
abundance: -
CDR3aa: CASSPGTSGINEQFF

v_gene: TRBV4-2
abundance: -
CDR3aa: CASSQVQGGTEAFF

v_gene: TRBV18
abundance: -
CDR3aa: CASSPLEGTDSGNTIYF

v_gene: TRBV5-4
abundance: -
CDR3aa: CASSLGTGGADTEAFF

v_gene: TRBV9
abundance: -
CDR3aa: CASSVDHQANIQYF

v_gene: TRBV9
abundance: -
CDR3aa: CASSFRDSLFNEQFF

v_gene: TRBV3-1/TRBV3-2
abundance: few
CDR3aa: CASSPPRVAGGYNEQFF

v_gene: TRBV5-8
abundance: -
CDR3aa: CASSYRIASRYQPQHF

v_gene: TRBV24-1
abundance: -
CDR3aa: CATSGTANTGELFF

v_gene: TRBV18
abundance: -
CDR3aa: CASSPAPGTSYEQYF

v_gene: TRBV30
abundance: -
CDR3aa: CAWSSTEGYGYTF

v_gene: TRBV5-4
abundance: -
CDR3aa: CAAAADPNQPQHF

v_gene: TRBV6-1
abundance: once
CDR3aa: CASSVDRGPGTDTQYF

v_gene: TRBV7-9
abundance: -
CDR3aa: CASSLVVLAGGPSYNEQFF

v_gene: TRBV19
abundance: -
CDR3aa: CASADTRGGRGGNTIYF

v_gene: TRBV9
abundance: -
CDR3aa: CASRGYGYTF

v_gene: TRBV20-1
abundance: -
CDR3aa: CSASAGNTEAFF

v_gene: TRBV25-1
abundance: -
CDR3aa: CASSAPGKANTEAFF

v_gene: TRBV9
abundance: -
CDR3aa: CASSPGGGPSEDTQYF

v_gene: TRBV7-9
abundance: -
CDR3aa: CASSLRTGGINEQYF

v_gene: TRBV5-1
abundance: few
CDR3aa: CASSLVVTGPNTEAFF

v_gene: TRBV19
abundance: -
CDR3aa: CASSGRVLSGANVLTF

v_gene: TRBV7-9
abundance: -
CDR3aa: CASSLSASGNEKLFF

v_gene: TRBV28
abundance: -
CDR3aa: CASTRSGGRSSGYTF

v_gene: TRBV29-1
abundance: -
CDR3aa: CSCRDFDTDTQYF

v_gene: TRBV5-1
abundance: -
CDR3aa: CASSLAGQGGEQYF

v_gene: TRBV19
abundance: many
CDR3aa: CASSVYLETNEKLFF

v_gene: TRBV3-1/TRBV3-2
abundance: -
CDR3aa: CASSQPGQGTYEQYF

v_gene: TRBV10-3
abundance: -
CDR3aa: CAISDPGQARNEQYF

v_gene: TRBV6-4
abundance: -
CDR3aa: CATQGVRGPYEQYF

v_gene: TRBV3-1/TRBV3-2
abundance: -
CDR3aa: CASSQLSGAEQFF

v_gene: TRBV5-5
abundance: -
CDR3aa: CASSWDSGSLPLHF

v_gene: TRBV24-1
abundance: -
CDR3aa: CATTGNTGELFF

v_gene: TRBV6-5
abundance: -
CDR3aa: CASSSRTKAAFF

v_gene: TRBV6-5
abundance: -
CDR3aa: CASSYGGPYSNQPQHF